This TCR beta chain stems from a study of blood T cell repertoires in COVID-19 (dated by TCRdb to about 2020). Regarding the study in general: Collaborator samples came from the United States, Italy and Spain and covered acute and convalescent phases of COVID-19. Samples came from the ongoing ImmuneRACE study (first 160 participants) plus 1,254 subjects from 6 global collaborators. The dataset comprised deeply sampled blood TCRbeta repertoires from subjects exposed to, actively infected with, or recovered from COVID-19. The repertoires were made available in a free public database intended to serve as a resource for research on the immune response to SARS-CoV-2. A de-identified subject ID, COVID-19 status, age in years and sex were almost always included in the sample metadata. The material from the prospective study consisted of cDNA or gDNA derived from T cells, B-cell-depleted T cells, or PBMCs. Where available, HLA class I and class II types were taken from metadata supplied by the sample provider and were not determined by assay-based typing.

TCRbeta CDR3 regions were amplified from genomic DNA by means of the immunoSEQ Assay, a bias-controlled multiplex PCR. As for the authors' bioinformatics: Nucleated cell counts per sample were estimated from amplification of reference gene primers within the assay. To quantify the absolute abundance of each unique TCRbeta CDR3 rearrangement, sequence reads were collapsed and filtered. For each sample, productive Simpson clonality was calculated by taking the square root of Simpson's diversity index across productive rearrangements. What TCRdb holds here is the immuneACCESS table cut down to in-frame rearrangements. Part of the clones is not present; checked against another copy, under half of the missing clones reflect an unresolved V gene, and the others are unexplained. V and J calls and clone size come straight from that table; D and trimming were deduced from the DNA. This sample comprises 110,000 to 150,000 clones, 80% to 85% of them detected only once. The ten largest clones take up around 8.4% of the sample.

General conclusions and limits of the study: Clinical and demographic metadata were provided uncurated, with the amount varying by source and participant.

The collaborating institutions used their own protocols to collect whole blood in K2EDTA tubes. For TCRbeta analysis, collaborators shipped samples as frozen whole blood, isolated PBMCs, or DNA extracted from either of those sample types. The CDR3 sequence holds 15 residues, the cysteine and phenylalanine included. Kept here is only the CDR3 DNA, which spans 45 bases and is read in frame from base 1. At the junction V is shortened by 3 bases and J by 6 bases; bases outside the gene matches: 4. The germline V gene supplies CDR1 KGHDR and CDR2 SFDVKD. This clone was seen a few times. Its specific antigen is unknown. Base qualities are not at hand, and no much larger clone is one base apart.

The chain links TRBV24-1 with TRBJ2-1; 10 of the junction bases match TRBD1. The receptor comes from a human donor in a cohort sampled during active COVID-19. The sequencing sample was made of peripheral blood. The sequenced DNA is TGTGCCACCAGTGATCCCGGGACAGGGGCCAATGAGCAGTTCTTC. Protein translation: CATSDPGTGANEQFF.